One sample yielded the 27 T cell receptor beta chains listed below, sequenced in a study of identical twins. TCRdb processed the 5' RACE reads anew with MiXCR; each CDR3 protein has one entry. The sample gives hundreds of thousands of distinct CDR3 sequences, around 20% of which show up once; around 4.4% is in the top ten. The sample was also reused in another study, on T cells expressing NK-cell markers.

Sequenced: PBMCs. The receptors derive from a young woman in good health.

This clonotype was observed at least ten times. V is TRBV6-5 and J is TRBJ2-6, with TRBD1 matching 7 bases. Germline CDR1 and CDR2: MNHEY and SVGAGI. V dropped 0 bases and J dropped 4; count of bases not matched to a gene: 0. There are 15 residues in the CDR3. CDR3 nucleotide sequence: TGTGCCAGCAGTTACTCGACAGGGGGGGCCAACGTCCTGACTTTC. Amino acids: CASSYSTGGANVLTF.

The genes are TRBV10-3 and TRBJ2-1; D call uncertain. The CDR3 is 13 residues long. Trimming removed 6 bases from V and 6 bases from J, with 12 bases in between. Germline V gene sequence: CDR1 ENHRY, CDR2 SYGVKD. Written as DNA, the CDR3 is TGTGCCATCAGCGCTGCGAGCTCCAATGAGCAGTTCTTC. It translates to CAISAASSNEQFF.

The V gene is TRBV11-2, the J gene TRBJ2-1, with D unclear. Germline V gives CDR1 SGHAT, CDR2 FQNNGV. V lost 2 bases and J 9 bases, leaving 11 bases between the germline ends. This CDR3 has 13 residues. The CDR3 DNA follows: TGTGCCAGCAGCTTAATGTCCCTGGGTGAGCAGTTCTTC. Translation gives CASSLMSLGEQFF.

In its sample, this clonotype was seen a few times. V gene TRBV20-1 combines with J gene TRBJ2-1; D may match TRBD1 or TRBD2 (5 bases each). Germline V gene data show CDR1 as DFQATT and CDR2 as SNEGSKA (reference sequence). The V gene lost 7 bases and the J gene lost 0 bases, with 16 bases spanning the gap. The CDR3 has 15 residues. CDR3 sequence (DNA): TGCAGTGTCGCCTTGGGACCATTCTCCTACAATGAGCAGTTCTTC. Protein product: CSVALGPFSYNEQFF.

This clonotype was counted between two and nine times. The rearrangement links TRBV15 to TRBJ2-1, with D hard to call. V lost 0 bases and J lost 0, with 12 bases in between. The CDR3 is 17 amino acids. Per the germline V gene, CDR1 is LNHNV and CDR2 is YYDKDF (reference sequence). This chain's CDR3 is CATSREGLESSYNEQFF. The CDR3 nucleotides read TGTGCCACCAGCAGAGAGGGGTTGGAGAGCTCCTACAATGAGCAGTTCTTC.

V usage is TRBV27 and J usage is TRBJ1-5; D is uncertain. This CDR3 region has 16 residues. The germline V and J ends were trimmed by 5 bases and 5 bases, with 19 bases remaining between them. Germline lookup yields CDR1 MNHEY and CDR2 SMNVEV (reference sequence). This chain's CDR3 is CASSPAVGYNHQPQHF. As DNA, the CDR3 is TGTGCCAGCAGTCCTGCGGTGGGTTATAATCATCAGCCCCAGCATTTT.

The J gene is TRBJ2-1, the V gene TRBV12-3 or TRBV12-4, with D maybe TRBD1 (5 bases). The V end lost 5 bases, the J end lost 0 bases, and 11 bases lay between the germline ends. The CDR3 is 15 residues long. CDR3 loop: CASSRQKGSYNEQFF. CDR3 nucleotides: TGTGCCAGCAGTCGACAGAAGGGCTCCTACAATGAGCAGTTCTTC.

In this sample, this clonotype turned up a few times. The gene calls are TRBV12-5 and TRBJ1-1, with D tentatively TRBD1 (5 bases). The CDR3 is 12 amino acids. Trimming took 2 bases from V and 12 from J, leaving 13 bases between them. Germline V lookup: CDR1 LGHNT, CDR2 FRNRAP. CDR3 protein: CASGLPRGGTFF. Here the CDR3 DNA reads TGTGCTAGTGGTTTGCCCCGGGGCGGGACTTTCTTT.

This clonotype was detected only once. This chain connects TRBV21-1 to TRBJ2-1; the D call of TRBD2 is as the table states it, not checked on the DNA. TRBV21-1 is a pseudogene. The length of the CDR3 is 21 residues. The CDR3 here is CASSVEGCHRTSAYFYNEQFF. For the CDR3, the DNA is TGTGCCAGCAGCGTCGAAGGTTGTCACCGGACTAGCGCATACTTCTACAATGAGCAGTTCTTC.

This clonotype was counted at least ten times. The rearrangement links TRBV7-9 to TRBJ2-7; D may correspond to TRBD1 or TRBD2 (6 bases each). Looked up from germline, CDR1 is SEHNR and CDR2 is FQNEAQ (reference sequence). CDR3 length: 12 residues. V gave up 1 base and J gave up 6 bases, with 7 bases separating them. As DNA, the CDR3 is TGTGCCAGCAGCTTAGAGGGGGGCGAGCAGTACTTC. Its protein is CASSLEGGEQYF. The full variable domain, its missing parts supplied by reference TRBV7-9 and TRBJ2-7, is DTGVSQNPRHKITKRGQNVTFRCDPISEHNRLYWYRQTLGQGPEFLTYFQNEAQLEKSRLLSDRFSAERPKGSFSTLEIQRTEQGDSAMYLCASSLEGGEQYFGPGTRLTVT.

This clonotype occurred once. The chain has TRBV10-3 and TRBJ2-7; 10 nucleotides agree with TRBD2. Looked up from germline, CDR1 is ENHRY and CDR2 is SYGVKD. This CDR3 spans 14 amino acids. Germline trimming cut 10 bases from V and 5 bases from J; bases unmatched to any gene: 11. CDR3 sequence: CATGAGGPRNEQYF. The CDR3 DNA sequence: TGTGCCACCGGAGCGGGAGGGCCGAGGAACGAGCAGTACTTC.

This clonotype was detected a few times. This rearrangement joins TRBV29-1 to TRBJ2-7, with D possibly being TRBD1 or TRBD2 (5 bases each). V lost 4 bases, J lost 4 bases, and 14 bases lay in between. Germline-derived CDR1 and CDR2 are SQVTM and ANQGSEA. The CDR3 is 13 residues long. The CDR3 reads CSVVLGPGYEQYF. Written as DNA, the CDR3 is TGCAGCGTTGTTTTGGGACCCGGTTACGAGCAGTACTTC.

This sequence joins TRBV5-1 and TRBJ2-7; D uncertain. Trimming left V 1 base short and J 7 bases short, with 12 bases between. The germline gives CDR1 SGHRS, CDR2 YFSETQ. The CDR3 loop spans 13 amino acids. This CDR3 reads CASSLLPLGEQYF. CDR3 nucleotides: TGCGCCAGCAGCTTGCTCCCCTTGGGGGAGCAGTACTTC.

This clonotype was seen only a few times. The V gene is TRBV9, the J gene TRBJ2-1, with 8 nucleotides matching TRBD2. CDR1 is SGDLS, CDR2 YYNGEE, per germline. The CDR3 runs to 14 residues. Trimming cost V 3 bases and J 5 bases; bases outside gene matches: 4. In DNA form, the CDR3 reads TGTGCCAGCAGCGGCCGGACTAGCCACAATGAGCAGTTCTTC. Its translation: CASSGRTSHNEQFF.

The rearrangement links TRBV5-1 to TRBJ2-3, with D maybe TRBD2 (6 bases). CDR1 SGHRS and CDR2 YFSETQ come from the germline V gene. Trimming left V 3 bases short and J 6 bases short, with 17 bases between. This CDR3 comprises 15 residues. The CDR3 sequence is CASSSGLLWGDTQYF. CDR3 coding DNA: TGCGCCAGCAGCTCGGGACTCTTATGGGGGGATACGCAGTATTTT.

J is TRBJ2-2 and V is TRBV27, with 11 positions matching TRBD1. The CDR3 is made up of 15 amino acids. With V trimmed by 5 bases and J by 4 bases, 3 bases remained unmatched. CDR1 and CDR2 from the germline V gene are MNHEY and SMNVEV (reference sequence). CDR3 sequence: CASSPGTGGTGELFF. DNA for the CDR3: TGTGCCAGCAGTCCGGGGACAGGGGGCACCGGGGAGCTGTTTTTT.

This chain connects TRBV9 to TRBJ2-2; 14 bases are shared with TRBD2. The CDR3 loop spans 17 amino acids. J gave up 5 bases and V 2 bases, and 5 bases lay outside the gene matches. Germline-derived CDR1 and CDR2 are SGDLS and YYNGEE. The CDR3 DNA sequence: TGTGCCAGCAGCGTTCAAGGGACTAGCGGGGGAACCGGGGAGCTGTTTTTT. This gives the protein CASSVQGTSGGTGELFF. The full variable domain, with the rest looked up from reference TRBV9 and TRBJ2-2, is DSGVTQTPKHLITATGQRVTLRCSPRSGDLSVYWYQQSLDQGLQFLIQYYNGEERAKGNILERFSAQQFPDLHSELNLSSLELGDSALYFCASSVQGTSGGTGELFFGEGSRLTVL.

CDR3 DNA sequence: TGTGCCAGCGGGGGGATCGAACGGGACGAGCAGTACTTC. It is translated as CASGGIERDEQYF. The genes are TRBV6-6 and TRBJ2-7; a possible D gene is TRBD2 (6 bases). The CDR3 length is 13 residues. Germline V gene data show CDR1 as MNHNY and CDR2 as SVGAGI (reference sequence). V lost 8 bases to trimming and J lost 5 bases, with 16 bases between them.

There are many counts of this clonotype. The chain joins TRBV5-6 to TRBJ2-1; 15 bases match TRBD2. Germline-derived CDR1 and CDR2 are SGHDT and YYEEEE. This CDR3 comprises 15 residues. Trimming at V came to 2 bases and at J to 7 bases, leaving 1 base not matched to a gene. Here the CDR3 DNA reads TGTGCCAGCAGCTTCGGACTAGCGGGGGGGAATGAGCAGTTCTTC. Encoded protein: CASSFGLAGGNEQFF.

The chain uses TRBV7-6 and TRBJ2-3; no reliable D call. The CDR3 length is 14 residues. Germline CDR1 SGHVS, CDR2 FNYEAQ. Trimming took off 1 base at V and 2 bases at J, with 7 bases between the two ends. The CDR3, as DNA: TGTGCCAGCAGCTTAGGGGCAACCACAGATACGCAGTATTTT. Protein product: CASSLGATTDTQYF.

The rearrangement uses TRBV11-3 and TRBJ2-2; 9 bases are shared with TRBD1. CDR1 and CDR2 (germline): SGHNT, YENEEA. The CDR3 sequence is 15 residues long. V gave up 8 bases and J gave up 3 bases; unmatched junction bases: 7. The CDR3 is CASGTGGWDTGELFF. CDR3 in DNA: TGTGCCAGCGGCACAGGGGGCTGGGACACCGGGGAGCTGTTTTTT.

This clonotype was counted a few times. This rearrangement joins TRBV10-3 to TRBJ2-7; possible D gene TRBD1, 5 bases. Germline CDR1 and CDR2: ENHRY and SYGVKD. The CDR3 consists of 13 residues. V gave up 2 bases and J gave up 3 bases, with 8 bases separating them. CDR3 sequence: CAISEGRDYEQYF. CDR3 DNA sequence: TGTGCCATCAGTGAGGGCAGGGACTACGAGCAGTACTTC.

DNA of the CDR3: TGCAGCGTCGAACCGGACAGGGTGGATGGCTACACCTTC. Translation: CSVEPDRVDGYTF. The rearrangement uses TRBV29-1 and TRBJ1-2, with TRBD1 matching over 8 bases. The length of the CDR3 is 13 residues. Germline V gene sequence: CDR1 SQVTM, CDR2 ANQGSEA. J gave up 6 bases and V 6 bases, and 9 bases lay outside the gene matches. The full variable domain, rest sourced from reference TRBV29-1 and TRBJ1-2, is SAVISQKPSRDICQRGTSLTIQCQVDSQVTMMFWYRQQPGQSLTLIATANQGSEATYESGFVIDKFPISRPNLTFSTLTVSNMSPEDSSIYLCSVEPDRVDGYTFGSGTRLTVV.

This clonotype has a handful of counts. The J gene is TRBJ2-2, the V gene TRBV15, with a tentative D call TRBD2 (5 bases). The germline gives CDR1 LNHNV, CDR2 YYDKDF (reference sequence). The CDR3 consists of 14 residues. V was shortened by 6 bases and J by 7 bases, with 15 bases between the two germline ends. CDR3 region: CATRNRGSVGELFF. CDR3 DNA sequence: TGTGCCACCAGGAACCGGGGATCAGTCGGGGAGCTGTTTTTT.

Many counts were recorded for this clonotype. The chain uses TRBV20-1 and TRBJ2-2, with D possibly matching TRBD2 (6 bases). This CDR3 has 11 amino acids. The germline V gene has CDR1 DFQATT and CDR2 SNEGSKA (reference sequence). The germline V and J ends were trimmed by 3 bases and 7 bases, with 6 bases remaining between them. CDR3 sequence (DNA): TGCAGTGCTAGGGGGGGCGGGGAGCTGTTTTTT. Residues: CSARGGGELFF.

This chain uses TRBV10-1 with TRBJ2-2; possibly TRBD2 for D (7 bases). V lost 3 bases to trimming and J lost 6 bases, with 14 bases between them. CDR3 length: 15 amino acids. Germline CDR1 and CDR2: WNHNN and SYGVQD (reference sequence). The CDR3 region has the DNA TGCGCCAGCAGTGATGGGGGGGCTAGTGCCGGGGAGCTGTTTTTT. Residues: CASSDGGASAGELFF.

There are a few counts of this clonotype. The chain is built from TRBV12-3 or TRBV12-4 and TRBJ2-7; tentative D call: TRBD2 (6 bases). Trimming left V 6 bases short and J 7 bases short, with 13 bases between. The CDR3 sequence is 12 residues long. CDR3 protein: CASSPGTWEQYF. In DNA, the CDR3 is TGTGCCAGCAGCCCAGGGACTTGGGAGCAGTACTTC.